This entry is about one T cell receptor (beta chain). This sample is part of a study of blood T cell repertoires in COVID-19. Per the study methods: Reference gene primers were amplified, and this amplification served to estimate nucleated cell counts. Some clones are missing from TCRdb's copy, which holds only in-frame ones; the method was immunoSEQ multiplex PCR. V, J and clone size derive from that table, while D and trimming were established from the DNA sequence. The top ten clones hold 4.5% to 5.5% of a sample with some 220,000 clones, around 80% of them seen once. The CDR3 is 17 residues long. Per germline, CDR1 SGHRS and CDR2 YFSETQ. With 1 base clipped from V and 0 bases from J, the junction kept 9 bases outside the gene matches.

V gene TRBV5-1 combines with J gene TRBJ1-1; TRBD1 matches 7 bases. The sample was peripheral blood. The receptor's source is a woman in her sixties or seventies who had recovered from COVID-19. The CDR3 coding sequence is TGCGCCAGCAGCTTGACCCTGACAGGGTCGCTGAACACTGAAGCTTTCTTT. It yields the protein CASSLTLTGSLNTEAFF.